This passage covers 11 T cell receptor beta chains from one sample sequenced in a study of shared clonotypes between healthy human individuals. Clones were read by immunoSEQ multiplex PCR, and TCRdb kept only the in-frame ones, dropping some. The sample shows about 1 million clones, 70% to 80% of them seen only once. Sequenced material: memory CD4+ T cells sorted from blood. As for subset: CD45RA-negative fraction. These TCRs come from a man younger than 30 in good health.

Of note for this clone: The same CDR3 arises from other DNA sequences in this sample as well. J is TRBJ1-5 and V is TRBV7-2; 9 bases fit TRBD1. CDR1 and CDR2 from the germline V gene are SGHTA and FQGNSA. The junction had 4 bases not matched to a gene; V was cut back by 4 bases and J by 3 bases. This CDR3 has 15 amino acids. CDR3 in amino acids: CASSSGQGLNQPQHF. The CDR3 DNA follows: TGTGCCAGCAGCTCCGGACAGGGGCTCAATCAGCCCCAGCATTTT.

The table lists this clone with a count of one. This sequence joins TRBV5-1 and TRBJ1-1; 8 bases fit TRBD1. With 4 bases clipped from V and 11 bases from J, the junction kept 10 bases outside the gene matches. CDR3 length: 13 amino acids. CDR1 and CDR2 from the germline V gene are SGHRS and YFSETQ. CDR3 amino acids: CASSLDGTGDAFF. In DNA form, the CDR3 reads TGCGCCAGCAGCCTCGACGGGACAGGAGACGCTTTCTTT.

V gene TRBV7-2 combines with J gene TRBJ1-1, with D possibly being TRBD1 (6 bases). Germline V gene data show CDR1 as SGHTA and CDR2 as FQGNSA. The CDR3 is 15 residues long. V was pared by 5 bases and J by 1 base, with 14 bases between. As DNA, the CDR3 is TGTGCCAGCAGCCCATGGGGGGGCGGGAACACTGAAGCTTTCTTT. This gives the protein CASSPWGGGNTEAFF.

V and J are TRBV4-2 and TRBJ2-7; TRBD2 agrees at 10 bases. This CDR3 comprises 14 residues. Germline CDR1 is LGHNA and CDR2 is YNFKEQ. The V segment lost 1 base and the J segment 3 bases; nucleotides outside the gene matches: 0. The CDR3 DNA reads TGTGCCAGCAGCCAAGCTAGCGGGGGCTACGAGCAGTACTTC. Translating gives CASSQASGGYEQYF.

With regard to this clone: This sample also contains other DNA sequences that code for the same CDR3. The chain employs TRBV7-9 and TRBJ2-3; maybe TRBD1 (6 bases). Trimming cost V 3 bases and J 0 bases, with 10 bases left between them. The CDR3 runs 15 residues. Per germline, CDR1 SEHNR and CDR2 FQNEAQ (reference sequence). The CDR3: CASSLSGHSTDTQYF. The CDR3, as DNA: TGTGCCAGCAGCTTGTCGGGACATAGCACAGATACGCAGTATTTT.

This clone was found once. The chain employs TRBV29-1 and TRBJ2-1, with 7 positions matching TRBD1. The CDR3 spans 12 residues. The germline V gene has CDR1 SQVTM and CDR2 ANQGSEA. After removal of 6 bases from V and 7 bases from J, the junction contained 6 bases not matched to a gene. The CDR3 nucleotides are TGCAGCGTCCGCAGGGGGACGAATGAGCAGTTCTTC. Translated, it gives CSVRRGTNEQFF.

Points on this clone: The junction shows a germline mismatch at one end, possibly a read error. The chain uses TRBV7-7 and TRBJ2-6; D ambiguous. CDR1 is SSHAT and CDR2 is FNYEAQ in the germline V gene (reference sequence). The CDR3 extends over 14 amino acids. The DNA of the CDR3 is TGTGCTAGCAGCTCCGATATAGGGGCCAACGTCCTGACTTTC. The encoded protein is CASSSDIGANVLTF.

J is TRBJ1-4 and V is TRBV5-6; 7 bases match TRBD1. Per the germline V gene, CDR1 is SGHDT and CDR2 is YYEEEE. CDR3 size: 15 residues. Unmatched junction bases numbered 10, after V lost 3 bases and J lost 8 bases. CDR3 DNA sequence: TGTGCCAGCAGCTGGATAACACAGGGGAGGGAAAAACTGTTTTTT. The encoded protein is CASSWITQGREKLFF.

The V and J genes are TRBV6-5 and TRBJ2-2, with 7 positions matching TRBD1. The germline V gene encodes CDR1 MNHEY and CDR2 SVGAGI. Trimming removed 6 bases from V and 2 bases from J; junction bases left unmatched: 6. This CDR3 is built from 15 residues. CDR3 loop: CASSHDRVNTGELFF. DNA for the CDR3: TGTGCCAGCAGCCACGACAGGGTTAACACCGGGGAGCTGTTTTTT.

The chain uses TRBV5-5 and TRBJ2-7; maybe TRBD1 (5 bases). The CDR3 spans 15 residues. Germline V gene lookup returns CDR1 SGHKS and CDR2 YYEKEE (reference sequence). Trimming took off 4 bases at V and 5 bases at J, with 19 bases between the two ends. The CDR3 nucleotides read TGTGCCAGCAGCGTCAGGGCGAACGATCTCGACGAGCAGTACTTC. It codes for CASSVRANDLDEQYF.

The CDR3 region is CASSYSGTGDNQPQHF. For the CDR3, the DNA is TGTGCCAGCAGTTATAGCGGGACAGGAGACAATCAGCCCCAGCATTTT. V gene TRBV6-5 combines with J gene TRBJ1-5; 8 bases align to TRBD1. CDR1 is MNHEY and CDR2 is SVGAGI in the germline V gene. The CDR3 totals 16 residues. The trim removed 3 bases at V and 3 bases at J, leaving 7 bases unmatched.